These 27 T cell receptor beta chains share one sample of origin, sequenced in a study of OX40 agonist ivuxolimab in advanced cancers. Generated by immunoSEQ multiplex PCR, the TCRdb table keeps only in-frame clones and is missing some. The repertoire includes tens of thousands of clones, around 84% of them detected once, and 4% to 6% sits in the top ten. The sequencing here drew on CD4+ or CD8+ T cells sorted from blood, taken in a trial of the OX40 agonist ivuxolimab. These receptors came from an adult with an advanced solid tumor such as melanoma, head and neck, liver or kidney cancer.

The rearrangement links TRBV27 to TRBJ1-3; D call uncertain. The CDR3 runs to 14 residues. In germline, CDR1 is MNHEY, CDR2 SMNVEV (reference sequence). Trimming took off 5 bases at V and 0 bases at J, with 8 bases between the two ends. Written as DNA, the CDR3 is TGTGCCAGCAGTCGGACTTACTCTGGAAACACCATATATTTT. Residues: CASSRTYSGNTIYF.

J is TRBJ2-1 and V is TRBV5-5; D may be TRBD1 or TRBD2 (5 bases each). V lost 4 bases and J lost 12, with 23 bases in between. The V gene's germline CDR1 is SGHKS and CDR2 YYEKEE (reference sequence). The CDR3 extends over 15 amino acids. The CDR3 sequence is CASSTTGPHDRGQFF. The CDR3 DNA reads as TGTGCCAGCAGCACAACGGGACCCCACGATCGGGGGCAGTTCTTC.

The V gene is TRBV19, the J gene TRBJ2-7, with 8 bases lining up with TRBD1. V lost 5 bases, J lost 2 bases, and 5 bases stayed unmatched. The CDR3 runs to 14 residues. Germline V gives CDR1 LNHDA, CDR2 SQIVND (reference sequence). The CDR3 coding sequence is TGTGCCAGTAGTCTGGACAGGGAAGCCTACGAGCAGTACTTC. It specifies CASSLDREAYEQYF.

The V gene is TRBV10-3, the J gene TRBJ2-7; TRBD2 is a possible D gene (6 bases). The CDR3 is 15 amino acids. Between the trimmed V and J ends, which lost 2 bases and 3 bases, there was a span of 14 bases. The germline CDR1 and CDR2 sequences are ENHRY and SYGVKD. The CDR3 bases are TGTGCCATCAGTGAGCGCCGGGAGCCGGGCTACGAGCAGTACTTC. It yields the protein CAISERREPGYEQYF.

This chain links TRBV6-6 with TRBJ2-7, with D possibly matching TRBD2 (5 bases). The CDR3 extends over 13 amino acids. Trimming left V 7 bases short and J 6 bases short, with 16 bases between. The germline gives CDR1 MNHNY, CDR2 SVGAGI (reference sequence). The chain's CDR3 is CASTEGVGFEQYF. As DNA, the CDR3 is TGTGCCAGCACAGAGGGCGTTGGGTTCGAGCAGTACTTC.

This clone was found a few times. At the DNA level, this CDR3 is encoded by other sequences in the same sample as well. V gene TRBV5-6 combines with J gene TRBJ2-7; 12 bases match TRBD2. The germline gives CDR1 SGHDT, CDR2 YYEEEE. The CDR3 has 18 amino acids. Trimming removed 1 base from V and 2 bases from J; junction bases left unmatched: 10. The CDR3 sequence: CASSLLIRTSGNTYEQYF. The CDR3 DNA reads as TGTGCCAGCAGCTTGCTGATAAGGACTAGCGGGAACACCTACGAGCAGTACTTC.

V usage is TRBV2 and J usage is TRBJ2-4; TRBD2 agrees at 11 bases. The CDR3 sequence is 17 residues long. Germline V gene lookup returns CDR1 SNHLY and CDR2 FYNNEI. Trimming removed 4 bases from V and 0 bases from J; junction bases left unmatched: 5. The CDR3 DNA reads TGTGCCAGCAGTGGTATGACTAGCGGGATAGCCAAAAACATTCAGTACTTC. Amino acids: CASSGMTSGIAKNIQYF.

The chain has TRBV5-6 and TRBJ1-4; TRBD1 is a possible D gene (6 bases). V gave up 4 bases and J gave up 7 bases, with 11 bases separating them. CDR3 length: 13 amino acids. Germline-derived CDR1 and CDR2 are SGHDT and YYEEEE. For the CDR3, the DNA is TGTGCCAGCAGCGGGACATCAAGTGAAAAACTGTTTTTT. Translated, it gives CASSGTSSEKLFF.

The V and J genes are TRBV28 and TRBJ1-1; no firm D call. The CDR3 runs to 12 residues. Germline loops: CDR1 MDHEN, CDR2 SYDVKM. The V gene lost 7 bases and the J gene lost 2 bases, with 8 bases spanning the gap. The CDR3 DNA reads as TGTGCCAGCACCCCCCCCAACACTGAAGCTTTCTTT. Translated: CASTPPNTEAFF.

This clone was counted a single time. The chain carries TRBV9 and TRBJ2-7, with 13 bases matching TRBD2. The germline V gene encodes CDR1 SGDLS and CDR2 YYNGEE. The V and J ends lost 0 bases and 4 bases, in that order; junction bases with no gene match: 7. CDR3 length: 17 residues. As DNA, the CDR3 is TGTGCCAGCAGCGTAGGGGACGGACTAGCGGGAGTTTACGAGCAGTACTTC. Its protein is CASSVGDGLAGVYEQYF.

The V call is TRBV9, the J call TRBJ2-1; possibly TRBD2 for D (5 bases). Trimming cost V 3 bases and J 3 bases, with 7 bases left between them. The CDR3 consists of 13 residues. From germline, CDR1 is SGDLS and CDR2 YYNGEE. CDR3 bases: TGTGCCAGCAGCGGACTAAACTACAATGAGCAGTTCTTC. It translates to CASSGLNYNEQFF.

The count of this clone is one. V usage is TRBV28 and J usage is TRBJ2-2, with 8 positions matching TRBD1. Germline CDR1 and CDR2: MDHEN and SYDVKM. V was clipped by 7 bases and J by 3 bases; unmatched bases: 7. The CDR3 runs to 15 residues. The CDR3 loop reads CASTSGTGHTGELFF. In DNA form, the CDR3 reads TGTGCCAGCACCTCCGGGACAGGACACACCGGGGAGCTGTTTTTT.

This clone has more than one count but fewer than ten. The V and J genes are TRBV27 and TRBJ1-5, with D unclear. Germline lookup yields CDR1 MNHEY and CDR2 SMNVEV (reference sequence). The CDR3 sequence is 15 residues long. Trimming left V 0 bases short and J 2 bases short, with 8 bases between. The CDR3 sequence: CASSLSITGNQPQHF. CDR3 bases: TGTGCCAGCAGTTTATCAATCACGGGCAATCAGCCCCAGCATTTT.

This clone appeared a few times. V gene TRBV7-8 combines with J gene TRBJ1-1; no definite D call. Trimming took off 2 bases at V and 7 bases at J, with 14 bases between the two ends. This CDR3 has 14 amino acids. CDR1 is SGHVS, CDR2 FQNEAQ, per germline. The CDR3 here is CASSLRGELVEAFF. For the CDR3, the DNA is TGTGCCAGCAGCTTAAGAGGAGAACTAGTTGAAGCTTTCTTT.

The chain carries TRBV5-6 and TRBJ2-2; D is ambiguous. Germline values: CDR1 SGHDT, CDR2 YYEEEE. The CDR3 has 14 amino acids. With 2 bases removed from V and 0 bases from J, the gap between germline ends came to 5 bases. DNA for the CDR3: TGTGCCAGCAGCTTAGTGGCGAACACCGGGGAGCTGTTTTTT. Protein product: CASSLVANTGELFF.

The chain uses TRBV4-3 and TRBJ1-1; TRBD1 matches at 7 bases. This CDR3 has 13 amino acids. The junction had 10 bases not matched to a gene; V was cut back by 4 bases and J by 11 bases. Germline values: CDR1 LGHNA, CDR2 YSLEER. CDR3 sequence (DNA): TGCGCCAGCAGCCCAGGACAGGCCGTTGAGGCTTTCTTT. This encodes CASSPGQAVEAFF.

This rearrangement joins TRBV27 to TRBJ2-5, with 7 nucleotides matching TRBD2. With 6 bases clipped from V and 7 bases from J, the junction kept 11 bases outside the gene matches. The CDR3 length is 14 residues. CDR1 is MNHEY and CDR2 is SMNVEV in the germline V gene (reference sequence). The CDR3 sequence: CASSPLADYGTQYF. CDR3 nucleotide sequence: TGTGCCAGCAGCCCTCTAGCGGACTACGGGACCCAGTACTTC.

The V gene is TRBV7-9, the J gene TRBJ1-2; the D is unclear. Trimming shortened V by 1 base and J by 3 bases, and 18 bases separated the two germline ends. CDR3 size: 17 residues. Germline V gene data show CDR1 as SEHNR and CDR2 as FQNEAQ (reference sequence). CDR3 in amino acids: CASSLGPLDTEYYGYTF. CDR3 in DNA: TGTGCCAGCAGCTTAGGGCCCCTCGACACAGAATACTATGGCTACACCTTC.

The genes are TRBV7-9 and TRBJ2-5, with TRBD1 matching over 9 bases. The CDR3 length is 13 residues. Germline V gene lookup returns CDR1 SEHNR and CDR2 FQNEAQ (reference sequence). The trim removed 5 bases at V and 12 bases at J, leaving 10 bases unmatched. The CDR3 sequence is CASSQGTGSEKYF. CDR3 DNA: TGTGCCAGCAGCCAAGGGACAGGGTCTGAAAAGTACTTC.

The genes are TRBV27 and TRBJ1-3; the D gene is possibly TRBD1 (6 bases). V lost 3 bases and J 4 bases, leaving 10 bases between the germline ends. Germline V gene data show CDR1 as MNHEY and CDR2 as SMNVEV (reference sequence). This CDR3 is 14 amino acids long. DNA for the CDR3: TGTGCCAGCAGTTTCAGGGGTCGGGGAAACACCATATATTTT. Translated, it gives CASSFRGRGNTIYF.

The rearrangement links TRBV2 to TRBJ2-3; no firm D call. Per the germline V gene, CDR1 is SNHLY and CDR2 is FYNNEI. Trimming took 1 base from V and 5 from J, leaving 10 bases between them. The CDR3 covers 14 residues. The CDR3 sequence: CASSEDTPRDTQYF. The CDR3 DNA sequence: TGTGCCAGCAGTGAAGATACACCTCGAGATACGCAGTATTTT.

CDR3 DNA sequence: TGCGCCAGCAGCTTGTCAAGTAGCGGGAGCTACAATGAGCAGTTCTTC. This gives the protein CASSLSSSGSYNEQFF. This chain uses TRBV5-1 with TRBJ2-1; 9 bases fit TRBD2. The CDR3 extends over 16 amino acids. The germline gives CDR1 SGHRS, CDR2 YFSETQ. V was pared by 1 base and J by 3 bases, with 5 bases of the junction left unmatched.

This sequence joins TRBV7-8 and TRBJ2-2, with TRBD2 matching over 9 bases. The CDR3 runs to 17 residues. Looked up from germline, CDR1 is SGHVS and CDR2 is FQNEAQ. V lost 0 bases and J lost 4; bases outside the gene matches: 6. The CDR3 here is CASSLARIAGATGELFF. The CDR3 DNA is TGTGCCAGCAGCTTAGCGCGAATAGCGGGAGCCACCGGGGAGCTGTTTTTT.

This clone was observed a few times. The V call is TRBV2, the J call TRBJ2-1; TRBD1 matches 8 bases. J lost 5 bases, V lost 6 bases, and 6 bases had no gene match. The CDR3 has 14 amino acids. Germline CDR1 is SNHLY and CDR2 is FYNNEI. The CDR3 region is CASRKQGVHNEQFF. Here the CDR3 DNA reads TGTGCCAGCAGGAAACAGGGGGTCCACAATGAGCAGTTCTTC.

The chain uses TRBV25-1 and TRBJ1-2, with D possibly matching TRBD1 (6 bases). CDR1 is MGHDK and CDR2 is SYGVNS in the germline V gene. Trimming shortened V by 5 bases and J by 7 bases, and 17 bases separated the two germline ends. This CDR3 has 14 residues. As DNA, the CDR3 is TGTGCCAGCAGTCTCCCGGGACACCTCACTGGCTACACCTTC. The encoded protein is CASSLPGHLTGYTF.

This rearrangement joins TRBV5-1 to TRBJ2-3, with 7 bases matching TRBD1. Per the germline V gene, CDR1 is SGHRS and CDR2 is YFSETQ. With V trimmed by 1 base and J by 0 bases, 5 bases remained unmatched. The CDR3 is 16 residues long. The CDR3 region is CASSLNRGYSTDTQYF. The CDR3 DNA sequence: TGCGCCAGCAGCTTGAACAGGGGTTATAGCACAGATACGCAGTATTTT. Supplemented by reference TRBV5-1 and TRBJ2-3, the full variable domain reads KAGVTQTPRYLIKTRGQQVTLSCSPISGHRSVSWYQQTPGQGLQFLFEYFSETQRNKGNFPGRFSGRQFSNSRSEMNVSTLELGDSALYLCASSLNRGYSTDTQYFGPGTRLTVL.

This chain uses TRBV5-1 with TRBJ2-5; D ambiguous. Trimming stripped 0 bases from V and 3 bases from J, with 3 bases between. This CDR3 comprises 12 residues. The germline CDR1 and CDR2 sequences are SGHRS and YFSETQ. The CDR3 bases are TGCGCCAGCAGCTTGGCCGAAGAGACCCAGTACTTC. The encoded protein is CASSLAEETQYF.